This T cell receptor (beta chain) was recorded in a study of cytomegalovirus exposure and HLA in healthy donors. In regard to this clone: What it binds is not known.

Broader study findings: TCR beta chains numbering under 200 were designated cytomegalovirus-associated. A previous analysis found most TCR beta V segments productive roughly 87% or roughly 30% of the time. As immune exposure information, only CMV serostatus was available.

Donors sampled were nominally healthy, though unrecorded immune exposures were likely. The PCR made use of 60 Vbeta and 13 Jbeta primers. The assay was immunoSEQ multiplex PCR, and TCRdb's table has in-frame clones only and misses some. The sample's table shows 140,000 or so clones. This sequence was found in a male donor in good health and CMV-seronegative. The sample was PBMCs.

The DNA of the CDR3 is TGTGCCAGTAGTATAGACAGGGCGTTTGCCTACACCTTC. The encoded protein is CASSIDRAFAYTF. The chain carries TRBV19 and TRBJ1-2; D is possibly TRBD1 (5 bases). V lost 0 bases and J 10 bases, leaving 12 bases between the germline ends. The V gene's germline CDR1 is LNHDA and CDR2 SQIVND (reference sequence). This CDR3 contains 13 residues.